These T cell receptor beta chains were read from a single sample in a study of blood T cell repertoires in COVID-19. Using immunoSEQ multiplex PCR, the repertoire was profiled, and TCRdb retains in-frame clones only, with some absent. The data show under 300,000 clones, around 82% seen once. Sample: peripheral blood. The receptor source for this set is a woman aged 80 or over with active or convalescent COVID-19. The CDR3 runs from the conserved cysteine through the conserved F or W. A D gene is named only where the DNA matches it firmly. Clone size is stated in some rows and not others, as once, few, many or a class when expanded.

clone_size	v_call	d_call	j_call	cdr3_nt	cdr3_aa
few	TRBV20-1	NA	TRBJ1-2	TGCAGTGCTAGTTTCGATCCAGGCTCCTGGGGCTACACCTTC	CSASFDPGSWGYTF
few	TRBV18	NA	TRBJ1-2	TGTGCCAGCTCATCAAACTCGGGGGGGGCCTATGGCTACACCTTC	CASSSNSGGAYGYTF
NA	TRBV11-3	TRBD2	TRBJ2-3	TGTGCCAGCAGCTTAGGGGCGGGGGGCCGCACAGATACGCAGTATTTT	CASSLGAGGRTDTQYF
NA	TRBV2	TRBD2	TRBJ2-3	TGTGCCAGCAGTGTCGGGGGGGGGCTTAGCACAGATACGCAGTATTTT	CASSVGGGLSTDTQYF
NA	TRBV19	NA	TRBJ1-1	TGTGCCAGTAGTATTCTATCCGACACTGAAGCTTTCTTT	CASSILSDTEAFF
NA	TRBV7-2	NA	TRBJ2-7	TGTGCCAGCAGCTTAGAGGCAGGCGAGCAGTACTTC	CASSLEAGEQYF
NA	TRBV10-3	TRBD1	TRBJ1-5	TGTGCCATCGGGACAGGGGAAGATAGCAATCAGCCCCAGCATTTT	CAIGTGEDSNQPQHF
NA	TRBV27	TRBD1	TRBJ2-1	TGTGCCAGCAGTCCGTTGGGACAGGGGGTAGATGAGCAGTTCTTC	CASSPLGQGVDEQFF
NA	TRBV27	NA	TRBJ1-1	TGTGCCAGCACCACACAGGGATCCTCTGTTGGAGCTTTCTTT	CASTTQGSSVGAFF
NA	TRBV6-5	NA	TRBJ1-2	TGTGCCAGTGGGGGGGGCGCCCTTAGGCATGGCTACACCTTC	CASGGGALRHGYTF
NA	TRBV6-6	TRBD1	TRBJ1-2	TGTGCCAGCAGTTACTCAGGGACAGTCGATGGCTACACCTTC	CASSYSGTVDGYTF
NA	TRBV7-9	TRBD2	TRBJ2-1	TGTGCCAGCAGCTCTAGCGGGGGGGCCTACAATGAGCAGTTCTTC	CASSSSGGAYNEQFF
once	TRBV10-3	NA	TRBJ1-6	TGTGCCACCGCTTCAGGTACTTCACCCCTCCACTTT	CATASGTSPLHF
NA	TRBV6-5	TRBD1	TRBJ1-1	TGTGCCAGCAGTCGCCCGGGACAGGGGGACACTGAAGCTTTCTTT	CASSRPGQGDTEAFF
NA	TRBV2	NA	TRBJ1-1	TGTGCCAGCAGATTGACAGGCAGTACAGCTTTCTTT	CASRLTGSTAFF
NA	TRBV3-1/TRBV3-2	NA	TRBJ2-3	TGTGCCAGCAGCCAAGTGGAGCGGAGCACAGATACGCAGTATTTT	CASSQVERSTDTQYF
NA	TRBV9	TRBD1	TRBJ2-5	TGTGCCAGCAGCGTCTTGGGGGCAGGGGGTACGGAGACCCAGTACTTC	CASSVLGAGGTETQYF
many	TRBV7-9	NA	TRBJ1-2	TGTGCCAGCAGCTTTAATGAGCGGGAGTATGGCTACACCTTC	CASSFNEREYGYTF
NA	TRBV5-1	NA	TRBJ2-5	TGCGCCAGCAGCTCTACCGGGACACTCCAAGAGACCCAGTACTTC	CASSSTGTLQETQYF
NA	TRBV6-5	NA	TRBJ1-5	TGTGCCAGCAGTTACCACAATAGCAATCAGCCCCAGCATTTT	CASSYHNSNQPQHF
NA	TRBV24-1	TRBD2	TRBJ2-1	TGTGCCACCAGTGATTCACTAGCGAGCTCCTACAATGAGCAGTTCTTC	CATSDSLASSYNEQFF
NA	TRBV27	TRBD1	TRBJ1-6	TGTGCCAGCAGTTTCGACAGGGACCCCTCACCCCTCCACTTT	CASSFDRDPSPLHF
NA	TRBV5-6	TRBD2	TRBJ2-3	TGTGCCAGCAGCTTAACTAGCGGGGTCGGTAGCACAGATACGCAGTATTTT	CASSLTSGVGSTDTQYF
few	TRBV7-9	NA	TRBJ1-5	TGTGCCAGCAGCCTACTCGAGGGAAGCAATCAGCCCCAGCATTTT	CASSLLEGSNQPQHF
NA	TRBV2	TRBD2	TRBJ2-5	TGTGCCAGCAGTTTCGGACTAGCGCTACAAGAGACCCAGTACTTC	CASSFGLALQETQYF
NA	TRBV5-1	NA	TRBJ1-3	TGCGCCAGCAGGAGTACAGGGTACCCTGGAAACACCATATATTTT	CASRSTGYPGNTIYF
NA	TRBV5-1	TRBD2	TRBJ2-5	TGCGCCAGCAGCTTGGGCGGGAGGGCCGCGGGCCAAGAGACCCAGTACTTC	CASSLGGRAAGQETQYF
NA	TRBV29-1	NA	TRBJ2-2	TGCAGCGTTGAATCCCCCCGTGGCTTCGGGGAGCTGTTTTTT	CSVESPRGFGELFF
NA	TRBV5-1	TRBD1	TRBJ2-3	TGCGCCAGCAGCTGGGGACAGGGTCCCGATACGCAGTATTTT	CASSWGQGPDTQYF
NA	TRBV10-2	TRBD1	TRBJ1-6	TGCGCCAGCACCAGACAGGGGGGCAATTCACCCCTCCACTTT	CASTRQGGNSPLHF
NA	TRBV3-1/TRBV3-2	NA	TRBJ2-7	TGTGCCAGCAGCCAAGGAGGGACCTACGAGCAGTACTTC	CASSQGGTYEQYF
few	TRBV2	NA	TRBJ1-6	TGTGCCAGCAGTGAGTACAGCAGGAATTCACCCCTCCACTTT	CASSEYSRNSPLHF
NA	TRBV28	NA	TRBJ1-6	TGTGCCAGCAAGCAGGTTAATTCACCCCTCCACTTT	CASKQVNSPLHF
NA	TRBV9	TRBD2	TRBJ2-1	TGTGCCAGCAGCGCACCGGGACTAGCGAGAAATGAGCAGTTCTTC	CASSAPGLARNEQFF
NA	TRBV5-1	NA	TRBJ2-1	TGCGCCAGCAGCTTGGGGGCTAGCCAGAGCTCCTACAATGAGCAGTTCTTC	CASSLGASQSSYNEQFF
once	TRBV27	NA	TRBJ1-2	TGTGCCAGCAGTTTATCGTGGGGGGGCTATGGCTACACCTTC	CASSLSWGGYGYTF
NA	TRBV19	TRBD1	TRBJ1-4	TGTGCCAGTAGTAATGACAGGGTGGGCGAAAAACTGTTTTTT	CASSNDRVGEKLFF
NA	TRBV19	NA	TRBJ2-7	TGTGCCAGTAGTATTCAGGCAGGGGATCTCTACGAGCAGTACTTC	CASSIQAGDLYEQYF